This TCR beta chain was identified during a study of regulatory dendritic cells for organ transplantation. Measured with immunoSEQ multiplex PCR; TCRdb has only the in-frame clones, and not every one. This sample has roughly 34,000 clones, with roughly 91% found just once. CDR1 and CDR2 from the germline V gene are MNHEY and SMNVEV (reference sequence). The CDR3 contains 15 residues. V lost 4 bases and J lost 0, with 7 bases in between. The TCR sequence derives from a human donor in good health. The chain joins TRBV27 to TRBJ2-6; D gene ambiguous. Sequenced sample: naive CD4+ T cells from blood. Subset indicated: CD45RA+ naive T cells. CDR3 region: CASSSISSGANVLTF. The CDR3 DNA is TGTGCCAGCAGTTCGATCAGCTCTGGGGCCAACGTCCTGACTTTC.